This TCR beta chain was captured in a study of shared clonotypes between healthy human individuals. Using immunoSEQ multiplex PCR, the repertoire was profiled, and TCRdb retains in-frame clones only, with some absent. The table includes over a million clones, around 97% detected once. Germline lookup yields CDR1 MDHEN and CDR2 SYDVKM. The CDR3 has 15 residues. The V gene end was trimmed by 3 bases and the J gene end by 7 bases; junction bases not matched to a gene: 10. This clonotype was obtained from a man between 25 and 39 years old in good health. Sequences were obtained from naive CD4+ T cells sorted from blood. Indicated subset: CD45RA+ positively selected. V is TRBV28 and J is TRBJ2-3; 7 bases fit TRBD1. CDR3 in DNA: TGTGCCAGCAGTTTCCCGGACAGGACCTTTAATACGCAGTATTTT. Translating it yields CASSFPDRTFNTQYF.